One sample yielded the 26 T cell receptor beta chains listed below, sequenced in a study of graft-versus-host responses after intestinal transplantation. Their recognized antigens are unknown. Sequencing was performed with immunoSEQ multiplex PCR; in TCRdb, only in-frame clones are kept and a portion is missing. The table shows 78,000 or so clones, with around 86% occurring only once. The input for sequencing was unstimulated CD8+ T cells sorted from spleen or lymph node cells, taken before transplant. The receptors come from a human donor who was the organ donor for an intestinal transplant.

This clone was seen just once. The J gene is TRBJ1-1, the V gene TRBV4-2; TRBD1 agrees at 9 bases. Germline V gene lookup returns CDR1 LGHNA and CDR2 YNFKEQ. CDR3 length equals 14 residues. V lost 7 bases and J lost 7; bases outside the gene matches: 10. The CDR3 is CASTTTGGGNEAFF. CDR3 bases: TGTGCCAGCACGACGACAGGGGGAGGGAATGAAGCTTTCTTT.

This clone has only a few counts. The chain carries TRBV4-1 and TRBJ1-1; D perhaps matches TRBD1 (5 bases). Trimming removed 1 base from V and 5 bases from J, with 14 bases in between. CDR1 MGHRA and CDR2 YSYEKL come from the germline V gene. The CDR3 loop spans 15 amino acids. CDR3 DNA sequence: TGCGCCAGCAGCCAAGCCGGGGGAGCTTCTACTGAAGCTTTCTTT. The encoded protein is CASSQAGGASTEAFF.

The count of this clone is one. V is TRBV7-2 and J is TRBJ2-7, with 9 bases lining up with TRBD2. Germline assignment: CDR1 SGHTA and CDR2 FQGNSA. The CDR3 is 15 residues long. The V gene end was trimmed by 5 bases and the J gene end by 3 bases; junction bases not matched to a gene: 8. The CDR3, as DNA: TGTGCCAGCAGCCCCTGGAGCGGGGGGATCTACGAGCAGTACTTC. Its translation is CASSPWSGGIYEQYF.

The chain joins TRBV14 to TRBJ2-2, with D maybe TRBD2 (6 bases). CDR1 is SGHDN and CDR2 is FVKESK in the germline V gene. The CDR3 loop spans 13 amino acids. The V end was cut by 2 bases, the J end by 13 bases, with 14 bases between. CDR3 region: CASSQIGGRRLFF. The CDR3 bases are TGTGCCAGCAGCCAAATTGGAGGGAGGCGGCTGTTTTTT.

The chain joins TRBV2 to TRBJ2-1, with unresolved D. The CDR3 runs 11 residues. The V gene's germline CDR1 is SNHLY and CDR2 FYNNEI. Trimming pared 5 bases from V and 9 bases from J, leaving 8 bases between. Here the CDR3 DNA reads TGTGCCAGCAGTCCCGTTCTTGAGCAGTTCTTC. Translating gives CASSPVLEQFF.

Turning to this clone: One end of the junction varies from germline; a read error may be responsible. The chain couples TRBV5-4 to TRBJ2-7, with TRBD1 identical over 9 bases. The CDR3 consists of 11 residues. CDR1 is SGHNT and CDR2 is YYREEE in the germline V gene (reference sequence). The CDR3 coding sequence is TGTGCCAGCAGCGTCGGACAGGGGCTGAACTTC. Translating it yields CASSVGQGLNF.

This chain connects TRBV2 to TRBJ2-7, with D hard to call. From germline, CDR1 is SNHLY and CDR2 FYNNEI. V was cut by 6 bases and J by 6 bases, with 18 bases left in between. This CDR3 has 14 amino acids. Here the CDR3 DNA reads TGTGCCAGCAGGGAATACCGGGTGTCTCCCGAGCAGTACTTC. Translated: CASREYRVSPEQYF.

The CDR3 DNA is TGCGCCAGCAGCTTAGGGCCCACTACGGATGAGCAGTTCTTC. Translated, it gives CASSLGPTTDEQFF. This rearrangement joins TRBV5-1 to TRBJ2-1; D gene ambiguous. CDR1 is SGHRS and CDR2 is YFSETQ in the germline V gene. The CDR3 runs 14 residues. Trimming cost V 2 bases and J 8 bases, with 14 bases left between them.

V and J are TRBV7-6 and TRBJ1-5; unclear D gene. Germline loops: CDR1 SGHVS, CDR2 FNYEAQ. The length of the CDR3 is 12 residues. V was cut by 5 bases and J by 7 bases, with 9 bases left in between. The CDR3 loop is CASSQVGQPQHF. The CDR3 region has the DNA TGTGCCAGCAGCCAAGTGGGACAGCCCCAGCATTTT.

The chain combines TRBV30 with TRBJ2-3; 10 nucleotides align to TRBD2. With V trimmed by 0 bases and J by 5 bases, 5 bases remained unmatched. The CDR3 spans 15 residues. Germline CDR1 is GTSNPN and CDR2 is SVGIG (reference sequence). The CDR3 DNA reads as TGTGCCTGGAGTGTAGGAGCGGGGGGGGTAGATACGCAGTATTTT. This encodes CAWSVGAGGVDTQYF.

The chain is built from TRBV2 and TRBJ1-1; tentatively, D is TRBD1 (5 bases). Germline CDR1 reads SNHLY; CDR2 reads FYNNEI. This CDR3 has 12 amino acids. V was clipped by 8 bases and J by 4 bases, with 11 bases between them. The CDR3 DNA reads TGTGCCAGCTTCGGCGGGGGCACTGAAGCTTTCTTT. Its protein is CASFGGGTEAFF.

A few counts support this clone. The J gene is TRBJ1-1, the V gene TRBV6-5; D possibly corresponds to TRBD1 (5 bases). The germline gives CDR1 MNHEY, CDR2 SVGAGI. The CDR3 runs to 13 residues. V lost 2 bases to trimming and J lost 2 bases, with 6 bases between them. CDR3 region: CASSYGDNTEAFF. CDR3 DNA sequence: TGTGCCAGCAGTTACGGGGACAACACTGAAGCTTTCTTT.

V is TRBV6-1 and J is TRBJ2-3, with 10 bases that match TRBD1. J was trimmed by 4 bases and V by 3 bases; bases with no gene match: 1. The CDR3 sequence is 14 residues long. Germline V gene sequence: CDR1 MNHNS, CDR2 SASEGT. CDR3 region: CASSEGQGPDTQYF. Written as DNA, the CDR3 is TGTGCCAGCAGTGAGGGACAGGGGCCAGATACGCAGTATTTT.

This clone appeared once. The J gene is TRBJ2-7, the V gene TRBV6-5, with TRBD1 as a possible D gene (6 bases). Germline V gene data show CDR1 as MNHEY and CDR2 as SVGAGI. The V end was cut by 8 bases, the J end by 5 bases, with 19 bases between. The CDR3 spans 14 residues. The CDR3 here is CASGLIAGAHEQYF. The CDR3 bases are TGTGCCAGCGGGTTAATAGCAGGGGCCCACGAGCAGTACTTC.

The chain recombines TRBV6-6 with TRBJ2-1; weak D call: TRBD2 (6 bases). With 6 bases removed from V and 5 bases from J, the gap between germline ends came to 17 bases. The CDR3 is 15 amino acids. Per germline, CDR1 MNHNY and CDR2 SVGAGI (reference sequence). DNA for the CDR3: TGTGCCAGCAGCCCCCCCGGGGGAATAAACAATGAGCAGTTCTTC. Protein sequence: CASSPPGGINNEQFF.

The chain is built from TRBV29-1 and TRBJ2-1; D is unresolved. The CDR3 has 15 residues. Trimming shortened V by 2 bases and J by 4 bases, and 15 bases separated the two germline ends. Germline V lookup: CDR1 SQVTM, CDR2 ANQGSEA. The DNA of the CDR3 is TGCAGCGTTGAAAATTGGGGTGAAGGGTACAATGAGCAGTTCTTC. As protein: CSVENWGEGYNEQFF.

V is TRBV6-5 and J is TRBJ2-2; 8 bases are a match to TRBD2. The trim removed 0 bases at V and 6 bases at J, leaving 6 bases unmatched. Per germline, CDR1 MNHEY and CDR2 SVGAGI. This CDR3 contains 16 residues. The CDR3 here is CASSYSLRGGPGELFF. In nucleotides, the CDR3 is TGTGCCAGCAGTTACTCGCTCCGGGGGGGTCCCGGGGAGCTGTTTTTT.

This chain links TRBV27 with TRBJ1-2, with unresolved D. CDR1 MNHEY and CDR2 SMNVEV come from the germline V gene (reference sequence). This CDR3 has 13 amino acids. The ends were cut back, 8 bases at V and 4 bases at J, with 14 bases in the middle. The CDR3 nucleotides are TGTGCCAGCTCCTCAGGCAGTAGCTATGGCTACACCTTC. Translation: CASSSGSSYGYTF.

This clone appeared once. The chain couples TRBV25-1 to TRBJ2-7; D call uncertain. Trimming pared 3 bases from V and 3 bases from J, leaving 6 bases between. CDR1 and CDR2 (germline): MGHDK, SYGVNS. The CDR3 length is 12 residues. CDR3 bases: TGTGCCAGCAGTGAGGGAATCTACGAGCAGTACTTC. Its translation: CASSEGIYEQYF.

This clone was picked up a small number of times. The chain combines TRBV7-2 with TRBJ1-2, with D unclear. This CDR3 contains 15 residues. The V end lost 2 bases, the J end lost 4 bases, and 14 bases lay between the germline ends. CDR1 and CDR2 (germline): SGHTA, FQGNSA. The CDR3 region is CASSLRAELSYGYTF. The CDR3 DNA sequence: TGTGCCAGCAGCTTACGGGCAGAACTCTCCTATGGCTACACCTTC. Looking up the rest from reference TRBV7-2 and TRBJ1-2 gives the full variable domain: GAGVSQSPSNKVTEKGKDVELRCDPISGHTALYWYRQSLGQGLEFLIYFQGNSAPDKSGLPSDRFSAERTGGSVSTLTIQRTQQEDSAVYLCASSLRAELSYGYTFGSGTRLTVV.

This clone has a handful of counts. The chain combines TRBV7-2 with TRBJ1-1; D remains ambiguous. The CDR3 sequence is 12 residues long. Germline V lookup: CDR1 SGHTA, CDR2 FQGNSA. The V and J ends lost 4 bases and 8 bases respectively, with 11 bases between them. DNA for the CDR3: TGTGCCAGCAGCTGGAGGACGGCCGAAGCTTTCTTT. As protein: CASSWRTAEAFF. The variable domain in full, with the rest retrieved from reference TRBV7-2 and TRBJ1-1, is GAGVSQSPSNKVTEKGKDVELRCDPISGHTALYWYRQSLGQGLEFLIYFQGNSAPDKSGLPSDRFSAERTGGSVSTLTIQRTQQEDSAVYLCASSWRTAEAFFGQGTRLTVV.

The table lists this clone with a count of one. The rearrangement uses TRBV28 and TRBJ1-2, with D perhaps TRBD1 (5 bases). Trimming shortened V by 9 bases and J by 2 bases, and 22 bases separated the two germline ends. CDR3 size: 16 residues. The germline V gene encodes CDR1 MDHEN and CDR2 SYDVKM. The CDR3 DNA reads TGTGCCAGTTACGGGCCCGGGGGACGGGGGAACTATGGCTACACCTTC. This translates into CASYGPGGRGNYGYTF.

This chain links TRBV28 with TRBJ1-2, with a possible D match to TRBD1 (5 bases). Trimming removed 0 bases at V and 6 bases at J, with 14 bases between. CDR1 and CDR2 (germline): MDHEN, SYDVKM. The CDR3 runs 15 residues. The CDR3 DNA reads TGTGCCAGCAGTTTATGGCCCGGGGGAGGCGATGGCTACACCTTC. Translation gives CASSLWPGGGDGYTF.

The chain joins TRBV7-8 to TRBJ1-5; D is uncertain. Germline V lookup: CDR1 SGHVS, CDR2 FQNEAQ. Trimming took 5 bases from V and 5 from J, leaving 13 bases between them. The CDR3 is 14 amino acids. The CDR3 DNA sequence: TGTGCCAGCAGCGAAGGACTGGGAGATCAGCCCCAGCATTTT. Translating it yields CASSEGLGDQPQHF. Full variable domain (remainder filled in from reference TRBV7-8 and TRBJ1-5): GAGVSQSPRYKVAKRGQDVALRCDPISGHVSLFWYQQALGQGPEFLTYFQNEAQLDKSGLPSDRFFAERPEGSVSTLKIQRTQQEDSAVYLCASSEGLGDQPQHFGDGTRLSIL.

DNA for the CDR3: TGTGCCAGCAGTTATGGGGACGTCCCCTACGAGCAGTACTTC. Translating it yields CASSYGDVPYEQYF. The chain couples TRBV6-5 to TRBJ2-7, with D perhaps being TRBD1 or TRBD2 (5 bases each). The CDR3 spans 14 residues. Germline CDR1 reads MNHEY; CDR2 reads SVGAGI. Trimming took off 3 bases at V and 2 bases at J, with 11 bases between the two ends.

The rearrangement uses TRBV6-6 and TRBJ1-1, with unresolved D. V lost 2 bases to trimming and J lost 6 bases, with 4 bases between them. CDR3 length: 11 residues. From germline, CDR1 is MNHNY and CDR2 SVGAGI (reference sequence). CDR3 sequence reads: CASSYGPEAFF. The CDR3 coding sequence is TGTGCCAGCAGTTACGGTCCTGAAGCTTTCTTT.